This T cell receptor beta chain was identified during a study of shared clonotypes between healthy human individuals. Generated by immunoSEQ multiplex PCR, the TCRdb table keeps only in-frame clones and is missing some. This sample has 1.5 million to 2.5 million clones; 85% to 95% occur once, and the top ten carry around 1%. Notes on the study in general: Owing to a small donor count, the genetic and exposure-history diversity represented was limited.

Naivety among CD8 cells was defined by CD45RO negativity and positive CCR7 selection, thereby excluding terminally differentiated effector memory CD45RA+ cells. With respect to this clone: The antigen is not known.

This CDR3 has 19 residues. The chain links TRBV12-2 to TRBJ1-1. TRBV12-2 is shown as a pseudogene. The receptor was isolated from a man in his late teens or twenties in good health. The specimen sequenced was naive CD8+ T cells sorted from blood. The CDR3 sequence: CASRLCPDRIRGGDTEAFF. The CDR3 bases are TGTGCAAGTCGCTTATGCCCCGACAGAATAAGGGGGGGGGACACTGAAGCTTTCTTT.